This TCR beta chain was recovered during a study of shared clonotypes between healthy human individuals. Broader study findings: Naive CD4 clonotypes were shared across a handful of donors at around 5.4%. The rarefaction results pointed to incomplete sorted-subset sequencing despite large depth.

Several immunoSEQ 96-well plates shared each subset's DNA, each plate a replicate. The assay was immunoSEQ multiplex PCR, and TCRdb's table has in-frame clones only and misses some. The data contain 740,000 or so clones, more than 70% of them singletons. Comments on this clone: Its antigen is still unknown.

This CDR3 has 12 amino acids. From germline, CDR1 is KGHSY and CDR2 FQNENV. Trimming took 0 bases from V and 5 from J, leaving 3 bases between them. This chain joins TRBV16 and TRBJ2-3; D not resolved. The TCR originated in a woman between 25 and 40 years old in good health. Material for sequencing was memory CD4+ T cells sorted from blood. Indicated subset: CD45RA-negative fraction. The DNA of the CDR3 is TGTGCCAGCAGCCAATCGAGAGATACGCAGTATTTT. Translating gives CASSQSRDTQYF.